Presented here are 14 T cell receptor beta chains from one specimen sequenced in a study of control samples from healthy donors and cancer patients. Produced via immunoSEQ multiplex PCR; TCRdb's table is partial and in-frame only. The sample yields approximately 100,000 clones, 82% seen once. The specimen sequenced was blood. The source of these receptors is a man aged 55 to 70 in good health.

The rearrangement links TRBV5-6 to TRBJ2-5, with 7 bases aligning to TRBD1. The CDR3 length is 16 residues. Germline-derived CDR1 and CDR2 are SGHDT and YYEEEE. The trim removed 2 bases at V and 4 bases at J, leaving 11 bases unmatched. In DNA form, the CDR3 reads TGTGCCAGCAGCTTTAGAGGGGGCCTGGCGGGAGAGACCCAGTACTTC. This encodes CASSFRGGLAGETQYF.

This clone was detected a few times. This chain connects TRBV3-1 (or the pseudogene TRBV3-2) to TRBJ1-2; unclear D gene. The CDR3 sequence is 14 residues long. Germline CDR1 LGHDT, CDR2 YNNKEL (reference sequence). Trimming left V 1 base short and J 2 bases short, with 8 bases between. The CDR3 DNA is TGTGCCAGCAGCCAAGGGCAGGAAAACTATGGCTACACCTTC. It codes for CASSQGQENYGYTF.

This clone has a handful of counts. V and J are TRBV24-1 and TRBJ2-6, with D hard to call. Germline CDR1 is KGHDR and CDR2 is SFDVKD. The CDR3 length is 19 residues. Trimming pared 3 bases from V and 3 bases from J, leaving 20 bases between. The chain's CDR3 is CATSDQLRQPAHGANVLTF. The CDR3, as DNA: TGTGCCACCAGTGATCAACTCCGACAACCGGCTCATGGGGCCAACGTCCTGACTTTC.

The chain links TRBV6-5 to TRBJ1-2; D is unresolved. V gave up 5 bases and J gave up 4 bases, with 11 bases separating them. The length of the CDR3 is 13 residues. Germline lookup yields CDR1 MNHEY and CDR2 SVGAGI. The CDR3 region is CASSPGAVYGYTF. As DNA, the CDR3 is TGTGCCAGCAGTCCCGGTGCGGTCTATGGCTACACCTTC.

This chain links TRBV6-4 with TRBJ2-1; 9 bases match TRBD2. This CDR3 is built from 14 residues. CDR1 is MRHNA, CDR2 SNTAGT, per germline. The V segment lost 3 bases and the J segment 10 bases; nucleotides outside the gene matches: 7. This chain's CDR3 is CASSEIAGAGEQFF. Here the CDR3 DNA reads TGTGCCAGCAGTGAGATAGCGGGAGCTGGGGAGCAGTTCTTC.

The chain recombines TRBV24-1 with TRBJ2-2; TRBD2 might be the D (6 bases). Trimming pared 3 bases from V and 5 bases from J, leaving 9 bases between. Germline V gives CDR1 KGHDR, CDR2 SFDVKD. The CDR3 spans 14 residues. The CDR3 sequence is CATSDVRGTGELFF. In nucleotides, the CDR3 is TGTGCCACCAGTGATGTCCGGGGGACCGGGGAGCTGTTTTTT.

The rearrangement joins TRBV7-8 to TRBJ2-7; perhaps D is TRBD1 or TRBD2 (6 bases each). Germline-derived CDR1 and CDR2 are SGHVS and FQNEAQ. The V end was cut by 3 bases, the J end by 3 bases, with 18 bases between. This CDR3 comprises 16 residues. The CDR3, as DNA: TGTGCCAGCAGCTTCACTGGGGGGCAGGGGAGCTACGAGCAGTACTTC. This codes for CASSFTGGQGSYEQYF.

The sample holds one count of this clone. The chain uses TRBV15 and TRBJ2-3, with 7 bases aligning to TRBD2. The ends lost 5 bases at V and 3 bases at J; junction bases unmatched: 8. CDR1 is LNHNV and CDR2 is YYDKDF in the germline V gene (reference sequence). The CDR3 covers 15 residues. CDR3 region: CATSPRGEGTDTQYF. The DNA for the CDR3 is TGTGCCACCAGCCCCAGAGGGGAGGGGACAGATACGCAGTATTTT. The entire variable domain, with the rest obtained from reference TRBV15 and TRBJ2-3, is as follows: DAMVIQNPRYQVTQFGKPVTLSCSQTLNHNVMYWYQQKSSQAPKLLFHYYDKDFNNEADTPDNFQSRRPNTSFCFLDIRSPGLGDTAMYLCATSPRGEGTDTQYFGPGTRLTVL.

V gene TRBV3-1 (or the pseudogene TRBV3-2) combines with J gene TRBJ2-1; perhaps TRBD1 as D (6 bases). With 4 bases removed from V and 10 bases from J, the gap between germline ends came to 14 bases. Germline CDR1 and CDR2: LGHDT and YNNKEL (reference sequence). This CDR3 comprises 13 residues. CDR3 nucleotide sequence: TGTGCCAGCAGCCCCAGCCACGACAGGGAGCAGTTCTTC. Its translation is CASSPSHDREQFF.

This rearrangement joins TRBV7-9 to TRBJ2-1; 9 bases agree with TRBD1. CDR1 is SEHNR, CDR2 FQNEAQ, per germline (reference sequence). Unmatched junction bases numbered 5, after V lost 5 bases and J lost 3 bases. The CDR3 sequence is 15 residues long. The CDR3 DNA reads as TGTGCCAGCAGCCCAGGACAGGGGTACTACAATGAGCAGTTCTTC. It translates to CASSPGQGYYNEQFF.

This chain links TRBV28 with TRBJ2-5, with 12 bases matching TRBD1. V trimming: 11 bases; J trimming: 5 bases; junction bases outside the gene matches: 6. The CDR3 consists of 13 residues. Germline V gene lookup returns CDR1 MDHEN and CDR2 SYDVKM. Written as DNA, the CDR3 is TGTGCCGGGTCGGGGACAGGGGGCGAGACCCAGTACTTC. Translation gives CAGSGTGGETQYF. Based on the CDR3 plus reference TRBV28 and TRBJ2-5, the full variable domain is DVKVTQSSRYLVKRTGEKVFLECVQDMDHENMFWYRQDPGLGLRLIYFSYDVKMKEKGDIPEGYSVSREKKERFSLILESASTNQTSMYLCAGSGTGGETQYFGPGTRLLVL.

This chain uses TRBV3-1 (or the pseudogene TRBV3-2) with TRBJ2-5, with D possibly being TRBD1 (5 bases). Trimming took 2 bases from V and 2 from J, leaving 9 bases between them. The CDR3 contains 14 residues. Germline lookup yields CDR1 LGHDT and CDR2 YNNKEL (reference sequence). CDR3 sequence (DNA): TGTGCCAGCAGCCAATCAAACAGGCAAGAGACCCAGTACTTC. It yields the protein CASSQSNRQETQYF.

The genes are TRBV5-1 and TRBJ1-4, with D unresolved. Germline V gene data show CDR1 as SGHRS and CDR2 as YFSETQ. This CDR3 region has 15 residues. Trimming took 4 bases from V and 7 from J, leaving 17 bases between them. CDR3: CASSPSAWAGEKLFF. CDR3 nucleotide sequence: TGCGCCAGCAGCCCCTCAGCTTGGGCGGGTGAAAAACTGTTTTTT.

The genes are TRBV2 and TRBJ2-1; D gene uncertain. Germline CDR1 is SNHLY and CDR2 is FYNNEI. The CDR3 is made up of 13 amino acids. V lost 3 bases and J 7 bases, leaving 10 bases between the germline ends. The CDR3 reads CASSEGRPNEQFF. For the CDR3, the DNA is TGTGCCAGCAGTGAGGGTCGGCCGAATGAGCAGTTCTTC.